This is a list of T cell receptor beta chains from one sample in a study of monozygotic twins with cystic fibrosis. TCRdb's copy holds only in-frame clones and misses some; the assay was immunoSEQ multiplex PCR. The repertoire consists of about 22,000 clones, with over 95% occurring once and the leading ten covering over 0.12%. The specimen was blood. These TCRs come from a girl aged 5-17 years with cystic fibrosis. Both conserved end residues are trimmed from each CDR3.

V	J	CDR3
TRBV18	TRBJ2-1	ASSPNLGHNEQF
TRBV5-6	TRBJ1-1	ASSLGRNTEAF
TRBV29-1	TRBJ2-3	SVEGDRAGHTQY
TRBV5-1	TRBJ1-4	ASSIGLTGGDEKLF
TRBV5-6	TRBJ1-3	ASGLGSGNTIY
TRBV30	TRBJ1-5	AWSGRGGQPQH
TRBV11-2	TRBJ2-1	ASSATGQGIPHEQF
TRBV5-5	TRBJ2-6	ASSLVWSSGANVLT
TRBV29-1	TRBJ1-1	SAGGKGYATEAF
TRBV5-1	TRBJ2-3	ASSVEGARTDTQY
TRBV28	TRBJ2-1	ASTVPSGVGFNEQF
TRBV2	TRBJ2-7	ASSGVGHYEQY
TRBV7-9	TRBJ1-2	ASSSAGTGNYGYT
TRBV4-1	TRBJ2-7	ASSPPTLRGTYEQY
TRBV7-2	TRBJ2-1	ASRPSGSSYNEQF
TRBV7-6	TRBJ1-2	ASSLMGERYGYT
TRBV5-4	TRBJ2-1	ASSIGQGEVAGAYNEQF
TRBV7-2	TRBJ2-6	ASSLSGGGGANVLT
TRBV10-3	TRBJ2-5	AISDNSAEETQY
TRBV19	TRBJ2-3	ASASGRAGADTQY
TRBV9	TRBJ1-1	ASSVDGWTEAF
TRBV9	TRBJ2-1	ASSPRDFNEQF
TRBV4-2	TRBJ2-1	ASSQEGLAGGPYEQF
TRBV5-5	.	ASSATYEQY
TRBV28	TRBJ1-2	ASSLVSYGYT
TRBV29-1	TRBJ2-1	SATSGNHNEQF
TRBV5-1	TRBJ1-2	ASSLIPTMSGVGGYT
TRBV14	TRBJ2-1	ASSSHSAGEQF
TRBV7-8	TRBJ2-3	ASSPEGPGDTQY
TRBV4-1	TRBJ2-1	ASSQDRMTSLVVNEQF
TRBV20-1	TRBJ2-3	SERSTDTQY
TRBV29-1	TRBJ1-5	SVGSARGQPQH
TRBV4-1	TRBJ1-1	ASSQVQGEAF
TRBV10-3	TRBJ1-1	AISDQGVTEAF
TRBV7-2	TRBJ2-7	ASSLNRGYEQY
TRBV2	TRBJ1-1	ASRISGTENTEAF
TRBV30	TRBJ2-7	AWSLGLAGYEQY
TRBV9	TRBJ2-1	ASSVYDEQF
TRBV28	TRBJ2-7	ASSVGRGRTQRGEQY
TRBV6-5	TRBJ2-5	ASSPDGGRETQY
TRBV7-9	TRBJ2-7	ASSNSGSYEQY
TRBV5-1	TRBJ2-1	ASSLDGMSSYNEQF
TRBV7-9	TRBJ1-1	ASSPATQGSTEAF
TRBV19	TRBJ1-1	ASSSQEGTEAF
TRBV27	TRBJ1-5	ASSLTALGQPQH
TRBV5-1	TRBJ2-1	ASTLTVDNEQF
TRBV18	TRBJ2-3	ASSPNPPGVGDTQY
TRBV5-6	TRBJ2-1	ASSSLEATGAEQF